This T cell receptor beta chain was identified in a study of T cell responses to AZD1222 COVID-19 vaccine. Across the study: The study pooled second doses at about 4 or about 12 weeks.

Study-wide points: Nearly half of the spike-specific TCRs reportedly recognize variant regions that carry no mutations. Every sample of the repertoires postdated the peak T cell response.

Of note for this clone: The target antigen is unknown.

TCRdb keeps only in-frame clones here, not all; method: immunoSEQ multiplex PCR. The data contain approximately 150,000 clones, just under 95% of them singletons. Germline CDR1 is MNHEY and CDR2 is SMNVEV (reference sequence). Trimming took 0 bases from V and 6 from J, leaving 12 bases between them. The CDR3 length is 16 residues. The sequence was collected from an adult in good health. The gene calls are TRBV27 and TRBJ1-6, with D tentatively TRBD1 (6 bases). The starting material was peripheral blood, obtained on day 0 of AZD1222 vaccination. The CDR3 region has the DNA TGTGCCAGCAGTTTATCGTCGGGGGCAATTAATTCACCCCTCCACTTT. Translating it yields CASSLSSGAINSPLHF.